The 32 T cell receptor beta chains presented below share a single source sample, sequenced in a study of T-cell reconstitution after alpha-beta-depleted transplantation in children. Preparation of the TCRbeta library involved a method that used unique molecular identifiers. TCRdb redid the calling of the PCR reads with MiXCR, one entry per CDR3 protein. The sample carries fewer than 1 million distinct CDR3 sequences, around 17% recorded once. Sample: PBMCs, mostly from graft donor cells, taken 360 days after TCRalphabeta/CD19-depleted stem cell transplant. All receptors come from a male patient younger than 18 who had a stem cell transplant for acute lymphoblastic leukemia, so the T cells may come from the graft donor.

The chain has TRBV5-1 and TRBJ2-5; D gene ambiguous. The CDR3 contains 16 residues. Germline lookup yields CDR1 SGHRS and CDR2 YFSETQ. V dropped 2 bases and J dropped 5 bases, with 19 bases sitting between them. CDR3 protein: CASSLRDVVGRETQYF. The CDR3 region has the DNA TGCGCCAGCAGCTTAAGAGACGTGGTGGGCAGGGAGACCCAGTACTTC.

There are a few counts of this clonotype. The chain combines TRBV20-1 with TRBJ1-2, with D unresolved. There are 13 residues in the CDR3. Trimming removed 1 base from V and 3 bases from J, with 9 bases in between. Germline CDR1 is DFQATT and CDR2 is SNEGSKA (reference sequence). CDR3 in DNA: TGCAGTGCTAGAGTCCGGGCGCACTATGGCTACACCTTC. Its translation: CSARVRAHYGYTF.

This clonotype has just a few counts. The J gene is TRBJ1-4, the V gene TRBV7-2; D gene ambiguous. The CDR3 has 15 amino acids. V was trimmed by 1 base and J by 4 bases, leaving 10 bases between them. The germline gives CDR1 SGHTA, CDR2 FQGNSA. The CDR3 sequence is CASSLGASRNEKLFF. Here the CDR3 DNA reads TGTGCCAGCAGCTTAGGGGCCAGTCGTAATGAAAAACTGTTTTTT.

The chain recombines TRBV5-1 with TRBJ2-1; 11 bases map to TRBD1. V trimming: 5 bases; J trimming: 9 bases; junction bases outside the gene matches: 10. In germline, CDR1 is SGHRS, CDR2 YFSETQ. This CDR3 comprises 15 residues. CDR3 coding DNA: TGCGCCAGCAGGTTGCCGGGACAGGGGGGCAGTGAGCAGTTCTTC. Its protein is CASRLPGQGGSEQFF.

This clonotype was picked up one time. This chain uses TRBV9 with TRBJ1-2; 9 nucleotides agree with TRBD1. The germline CDR1 and CDR2 sequences are SGDLS and YYNGEE. The CDR3 runs to 14 residues. V trimming: 0 bases; J trimming: 9 bases; junction bases outside the gene matches: 6. DNA of the CDR3: TGTGCCAGCAGCGTAGACAGGGGGCGAGGTAGCTACACCTTC. Translated, it gives CASSVDRGRGSYTF.

This clonotype was picked up one time. The chain joins TRBV20-1 to TRBJ2-7; 14 positions match TRBD2. CDR1 and CDR2 (germline): DFQATT, SNEGSKA (reference sequence). The CDR3 is made up of 20 amino acids. Trimming took 0 bases from V and 5 from J; bases not matched to a gene: 18. The CDR3 bases are TGCAGTGCTAGAGATATGTCCGGGACTAGCGGGAGCGCCACCTACCACGAGCAGTACTTC. As protein: CSARDMSGTSGSATYHEQYF.

This clonotype was found a few times. The rearrangement uses TRBV27 and TRBJ2-1, with D perhaps being TRBD1 or TRBD2 (5 bases each). Germline lookup yields CDR1 MNHEY and CDR2 SMNVEV (reference sequence). With 5 bases removed from V and 8 bases from J, the gap between germline ends came to 19 bases. This CDR3 is 15 amino acids long. The CDR3 is CASSRPGPALYEQFF. In DNA form, the CDR3 reads TGTGCCAGCAGTCGACCGGGACCTGCTCTTTATGAGCAGTTCTTC.

Only a few counts were recorded for this clonotype. The chain joins TRBV7-9 to TRBJ2-1, with 7 bases matching TRBD2. V shed 4 bases, J shed 1 base, and the junction held 7 bases outside the gene matches. The CDR3 has 16 residues. Germline-derived CDR1 and CDR2 are SEHNR and FQNEAQ (reference sequence). The CDR3 bases are TGTGCCAGCAGCTCAGAGATAGCGGGTTCCTACAATGAGCAGTTCTTC. It is translated as CASSSEIAGSYNEQFF.

This clonotype occurred a few times. The chain joins TRBV5-1 to TRBJ2-5; D ambiguous. CDR3 length equals 13 residues. CDR1 and CDR2 from the germline V gene are SGHRS and YFSETQ. The ends were cut back, 1 base at V and 5 bases at J, with 9 bases in the middle. The CDR3: CASSLPSFETQYF. As DNA, the CDR3 is TGCGCCAGCAGCTTGCCCAGCTTCGAGACCCAGTACTTC. The variable domain in full, completed from reference TRBV5-1 and TRBJ2-5, reads KAGVTQTPRYLIKTRGQQVTLSCSPISGHRSVSWYQQTPGQGLQFLFEYFSETQRNKGNFPGRFSGRQFSNSRSEMNVSTLELGDSALYLCASSLPSFETQYFGPGTRLLVL.

Comment on this clonotype: Given a much more abundant clone one base away, this may be a read error. J is TRBJ2-5 and V is TRBV5-5; D possibly uses TRBD1 or TRBD2 (5 bases each). This CDR3 region has 11 residues. CDR1 SGHKS and CDR2 YYEKEE come from the germline V gene (reference sequence). The chain's CDR3 is CASSTPGTLYF. CDR3 nucleotide sequence: TGTGCCAGCAGCACACCAGGGACCCTGTACTTC. The whole variable domain, remainder taken from reference TRBV5-5 and TRBJ2-5, is DAGVTQSPTHLIKTRGQQVTLRCSPISGHKSVSWYQQVLGQGPQFIFQYYEKEERGRGNFPDRFSARQFPNYSSELNVNALLLGDSALYLCASSTPGTLYFGPGTRLLVL.

In the case of this clonotype: A much larger clone differs from this one at a single base, so this may be a read error. This chain connects TRBV7-9 to TRBJ2-2; the D is unclear. The CDR3 consists of 16 residues. CDR1 and CDR2 from the germline V gene are SEHNR and FQNEAQ (reference sequence). The CDR3 is CASSFLWVDGTRELFF. CDR3 in DNA: TGTGCCAGCAGCTTTCTCTGGGTAGACGGCACCAGGGAGCTGTTTTTT.

V gene TRBV5-1 combines with J gene TRBJ1-1; D might be TRBD1 (5 bases). The germline gives CDR1 SGHRS, CDR2 YFSETQ. V lost 2 bases and J lost 5, with 13 bases in between. This CDR3 region has 14 residues. DNA of the CDR3: TGCGCCAGCAGCTTCGCGGCAGGGCAGACTGAAGCTTTCTTT. It encodes CASSFAAGQTEAFF.

The V call is TRBV10-2, the J call TRBJ2-1; the match to TRBD2 covers 8 bases. Looked up from germline, CDR1 is WSHSY and CDR2 is SAAADI. The CDR3 length is 14 residues. The junction had 8 bases not matched to a gene; V was cut back by 6 bases and J by 7 bases. The CDR3 protein is CASSGSGRGNEQFF. The DNA for the CDR3 is TGCGCCAGCAGCGGGTCCGGGAGGGGGAATGAGCAGTTCTTC.

CDR3 DNA sequence: TGTGCCAGCAGCCAATTTGACCAGGGTACCGGGGAGCTGTTTTTT. It specifies CASSQFDQGTGELFF. This chain connects TRBV4-2 to TRBJ2-2, with D possibly being TRBD1 (5 bases). The CDR3 runs 15 residues. V lost 2 bases, J lost 5 bases, and 12 bases lay in between. From germline, CDR1 is LGHNA and CDR2 YNFKEQ.

The table lists this clonotype with a few counts. This chain links TRBV20-1 with TRBJ1-4, with 7 bases identical to TRBD1. V trimming: 5 bases; J trimming: 8 bases; junction bases outside the gene matches: 8. Germline CDR1 and CDR2: DFQATT and SNEGSKA (reference sequence). The CDR3 runs to 13 residues. The CDR3, as DNA: TGCAGTGCTCCGACAGGGTTGAGAGAAAAACTGTTTTTT. Protein sequence: CSAPTGLREKLFF.

The genes are TRBV20-1 and TRBJ1-5; D uncertain. Germline V lookup: CDR1 DFQATT, CDR2 SNEGSKA (reference sequence). There are 14 residues in the CDR3. Between the trimmed V and J ends, which lost 4 bases and 3 bases, there was a span of 13 bases. The CDR3 nucleotides are TGCAGTGCTATAGTCCCCGGCATCAATCAGCCCCAGCATTTT. Residues: CSAIVPGINQPQHF.

The rearrangement joins TRBV24-1 to TRBJ2-7, with D possibly matching TRBD1 (5 bases). The CDR3 spans 14 residues. The V gene's germline CDR1 is KGHDR and CDR2 SFDVKD. V was shortened by 8 bases and J by 2 bases, with 15 bases between the two germline ends. CDR3 protein: CATTNSTAPYEQYF. Here the CDR3 DNA reads TGTGCCACCACCAATTCGACAGCTCCCTACGAGCAGTACTTC.

V and J are TRBV24-1 and TRBJ2-1; either TRBD1 or TRBD2 may supply D (5 bases each). The germline V gene encodes CDR1 KGHDR and CDR2 SFDVKD. The CDR3 has 16 amino acids. Trimming removed 4 bases at V and 4 bases at J, with 16 bases between. The CDR3 DNA follows: TGTGCCACCAGTGACCTGGGACCCGATGGGTACAATGAGCAGTTCTTC. It encodes CATSDLGPDGYNEQFF.

The rearrangement joins TRBV19 to TRBJ2-1; 7 bases map to TRBD2. Trimming cost V 7 bases and J 0 bases; bases outside gene matches: 6. The CDR3 has 15 residues. From germline, CDR1 is LNHDA and CDR2 SQIVND (reference sequence). The DNA for the CDR3 is TGTGCCAGTAACACCCGCGGGAGCTCCTACAATGAGCAGTTCTTC. Translating gives CASNTRGSSYNEQFF.

The chain carries TRBV24-1 and TRBJ2-2; 7 nucleotides match TRBD2. The CDR3 length is 12 residues. With V trimmed by 9 bases and J by 5 bases, 2 bases remained unmatched. CDR1 is KGHDR and CDR2 is SFDVKD in the germline V gene. The CDR3 DNA sequence: TGTGCCACCGGGGGGGGGACCGGGGAGCTGTTTTTT. Residues: CATGGGTGELFF.

Many counts were recorded for this clonotype. The chain joins TRBV28 to TRBJ1-3; 7 bases match TRBD1. Trimming removed 7 bases from V and 3 bases from J; junction bases left unmatched: 6. Germline V gene sequence: CDR1 MDHEN, CDR2 SYDVKM. The CDR3 contains 14 residues. The DNA for the CDR3 is TGTGCCAGCAAGCCAGGGGGAATTGGAAACACCATATATTTT. Encoded protein: CASKPGGIGNTIYF.

The chain couples TRBV25-1 to TRBJ1-6, with D possibly TRBD1 on 5 matching bases. V dropped 8 bases and J dropped 0 bases, with 11 bases sitting between them. The CDR3 has 15 residues. Germline V lookup: CDR1 MGHDK, CDR2 SYGVNS. The CDR3, as DNA: TGTGCCAGCGAACAGGCGAGCTCCTATAATTCACCCCTCCACTTT. Its protein is CASEQASSYNSPLHF.

This clonotype was detected a few times. The CDR3 nucleotides are TGTGCCAGTACCAGAGGGGACTCCGTAGGAGAGCAGTTCTTC. Its translation: CASTRGDSVGEQFF. This chain uses TRBV19 with TRBJ2-1; tentative D call: TRBD2 (6 bases). V dropped 7 bases and J dropped 10 bases, with 20 bases sitting between them. This CDR3 is 14 amino acids long. The germline V gene encodes CDR1 LNHDA and CDR2 SQIVND (reference sequence).

This clonotype was counted a few times. This rearrangement joins TRBV12-3 or TRBV12-4 to TRBJ2-1, with 7 nucleotides matching TRBD2. This CDR3 region has 14 residues. V shed 7 bases and J 2 bases; nucleotides not matched to a gene: 5. The CDR3 loop is CASKPGGAYNEQFF. The CDR3, as DNA: TGTGCCAGCAAGCCGGGGGGTGCCTACAATGAGCAGTTCTTC.

The V and J genes are TRBV24-1 and TRBJ2-1; 8 bases agree with TRBD1. Germline values: CDR1 KGHDR, CDR2 SFDVKD. V shed 4 bases, J shed 2 bases, and the junction held 6 bases outside the gene matches. The CDR3 length is 16 residues. The CDR3 is CATSDLTGVTYNEQFF. As DNA, the CDR3 is TGTGCCACCAGTGACTTGACAGGGGTAACCTACAATGAGCAGTTCTTC.

This clonotype was picked up many times. This rearrangement joins TRBV4-1 to TRBJ1-1, with TRBD1 as a possible D gene (5 bases). Trimming took 1 base from V and 5 from J, leaving 17 bases between them. The germline CDR1 and CDR2 sequences are MGHRA and YSYEKL. CDR3 length: 16 residues. The CDR3 DNA sequence: TGCGCCAGCAGCCAAGTTGGGAGGAGGGGAAATACTGAAGCTTTCTTT. Its protein is CASSQVGRRGNTEAFF.

This clonotype occurred a few times. The chain joins TRBV5-1 to TRBJ2-3; D remains ambiguous. This CDR3 is built from 15 residues. Trimming cost V 0 bases and J 4 bases, with 12 bases left between them. Germline assignment: CDR1 SGHRS and CDR2 YFSETQ. In nucleotides, the CDR3 is TGCGCCAGCAGCTTGGCCCCTAAGGTAGCAGATACGCAGTATTTT. Its translation: CASSLAPKVADTQYF.

This clonotype was seen ten or more times. The rearrangement uses TRBV3-1 and TRBJ2-2, with 10 bases aligning to TRBD2. With V trimmed by 7 bases and J by 4 bases, 3 bases remained unmatched. The CDR3 consists of 14 residues. The germline V gene has CDR1 LGHDT and CDR2 YNNKEL (reference sequence). CDR3 region: CASKREGVTGELFF. In DNA, the CDR3 is TGTGCCAGCAAGCGGGAGGGCGTCACCGGGGAGCTGTTTTTT.

In this sample, this clonotype turned up a few times. The genes are TRBV29-1 and TRBJ1-1; 11 bases fit TRBD1. This CDR3 is built from 15 residues. The junction had 11 bases not matched to a gene; V was cut back by 7 bases and J by 4 bases. Looked up from germline, CDR1 is SQVTM and CDR2 is ANQGSEA. CDR3 coding DNA: TGCAGCGCCGCCGGGACAGGGGGAGTTGGCACTGAAGCTTTCTTT. It is translated as CSAAGTGGVGTEAFF.

In this sample, this clonotype turned up once. The rearrangement joins TRBV4-1 to TRBJ2-1; TRBD2 aligns across 9 bases. Germline V gene data show CDR1 as MGHRA and CDR2 as YSYEKL. V trimming: 4 bases; J trimming: 6 bases; junction bases outside the gene matches: 10. This CDR3 comprises 16 residues. The CDR3 here is CASSPPRREGGNEQFF. CDR3 sequence (DNA): TGCGCCAGCAGCCCTCCTAGGCGGGAGGGGGGCAATGAGCAGTTCTTC.

This clonotype was found many times. This chain connects TRBV27 to TRBJ2-1; D is perhaps TRBD1 (6 bases). V dropped 2 bases and J dropped 0 bases, with 17 bases sitting between them. Germline loops: CDR1 MNHEY, CDR2 SMNVEV (reference sequence). This CDR3 comprises 18 residues. In nucleotides, the CDR3 is TGTGCCAGCAGTTTAATATTGGGACAACCTAGCTCCTACAATGAGCAGTTCTTC. Translating gives CASSLILGQPSSYNEQFF.

This clonotype showed up many times. The rearrangement uses TRBV20-1 and TRBJ1-1, with D possibly being TRBD1 (6 bases). Germline V gene sequence: CDR1 DFQATT, CDR2 SNEGSKA (reference sequence). V dropped 5 bases and J dropped 4 bases, with 11 bases sitting between them. This CDR3 has 12 amino acids. In nucleotides, the CDR3 is TGCAGTGCTGCCACAGGGACCACTGAAGCTTTCTTT. Amino acid sequence: CSAATGTTEAFF.